This T cell receptor (beta chain) was recorded in a study of vaccination and CD4 T cells after COVID-19. Overall study: In the convalescent cohort, there were six males and four females, two of them Hispanic.

US Alpha, Beta and Delta variants postdated the positive PCR dates, which ran from March to December 2020. This clonotype was seen a few times. This CDR3 region has 16 residues. Germline trimming cut 5 bases from V and 5 bases from J; bases unmatched to any gene: 12. Germline-derived CDR1 and CDR2 are MNHNS and SASEGT. Using its own MiXCR run on the PCR reads, TCRdb lists one record per CDR3 protein. This table has 20,000 or so distinct CDR3 sequences, about 60% appearing once. Sequencing used CD4+ T cells from blood, obtained before SARS-CoV-2 vaccination. The sequence was collected from a human donor who had recovered from COVID-19. The rearrangement joins TRBV6-1 to TRBJ2-7; 10 nucleotides line up with TRBD1. The CDR3 loop is CASSPRDRGGHDEQYF. CDR3 nucleotides: TGTGCCAGCAGTCCCCGGGACAGGGGAGGTCACGACGAGCAGTACTTC.